This T cell receptor beta chain appears in the sequencing data of a study of sequential checkpoint blockade in melanoma. This clone appeared a few times. TCRdb keeps only in-frame clones here, not all; method: immunoSEQ multiplex PCR. The sample lists about 22,000 clones, under 70% occurring once. The sample's treatment: randomized to nivolumab then ipilimumab (arm A) or the reverse (arm B). The sequence was obtained from a human donor with melanoma. Sequenced material: CD8+ T cells sorted from blood (inferred from file names), taken from a patient given nivolumab and ipilimumab in sequence.

The CDR3 nucleotides read TGTGCCAGCAGCCCCGCACCCCCGGGACACGAGGACCACGAGCAGTACTTC. It is translated as CASSPAPPGHEDHEQYF. V usage is TRBV5-2 and J usage is TRBJ2-7; the table's TRBD1 call for D was not verified on the DNA. TRBV5-2 is an annotated pseudogene. The CDR3 is made up of 17 amino acids.